This entry concerns a single T cell receptor beta chain. Its specificity is unknown. One end of the junction does not line up with germline, which may come from a read error. This specimen belongs to a study of blood T cells in healthy people across ages. Study findings and constraints: Long-lived donors exceeded aged donors in naive CD4+ cells and diversity.

PCR was performed a second time for about 6 to 12 cycles using a sample-barcoded 5' primer and a J-beta primer mix. From the 5' RACE reads, TCRdb called clonotypes with MiXCR, one entry per CDR3 protein. Altogether about 770,000 distinct CDR3 sequences are present, under 55% being singletons, with the ten largest covering nearly 20%. This CDR3 region has 15 residues. Germline loops: CDR1 LGHNA, CDR2 YSLEER. The chain couples TRBV4-3 to TRBJ2-7, with D possibly being TRBD1 (5 bases). The sequenced material came from blood. This TCR was recovered from a man aged 60 to 69 in good health. This CDR3 reads CASSQDQDNSYAQYF. The CDR3 region has the DNA TGCGCCAGCAGCCAAGATCAGGACAATTCCTACGCGCAGTACTTC.